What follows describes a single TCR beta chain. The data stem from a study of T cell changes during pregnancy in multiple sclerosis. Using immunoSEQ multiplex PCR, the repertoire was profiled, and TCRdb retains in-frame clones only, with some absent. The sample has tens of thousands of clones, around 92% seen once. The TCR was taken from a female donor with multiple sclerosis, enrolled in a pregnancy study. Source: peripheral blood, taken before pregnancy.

CDR3 sequence: CASSPGTGIYEQYF. The CDR3 coding sequence is TGTGCCAGCAGCCCCGGGACAGGGATCTACGAGCAGTACTTC. This chain links TRBV6-5 with TRBJ2-7; 9 nucleotides align to TRBD1. Losses at the gene ends were 6 bases for V and 3 bases for J; bases not matched to a gene: 6. Germline V gene lookup returns CDR1 MNHEY and CDR2 SVGAGI. The CDR3 contains 14 residues.